One and the same sample provided the 13 T cell receptor beta chains below, sequenced in a study of cytomegalovirus exposure and HLA in healthy donors (dated by TCRdb to about 2017). Receptor amplification or capture employed the immunoSEQ multiplex PCR assay. A mixture of 60 forward primers for TCR Vbeta segments and 13 reverse primers for TCR Jbeta segments was used in the multiplex PCR. What TCRdb holds here is the immuneACCESS table cut down to in-frame rearrangements. Part of the clones is not present; checked against another copy, under half of the missing clones reflect an unresolved V gene, and the others are unexplained. A total of roughly 78,000 clones appear in this sample, around 70% of them only once. The ten most abundant clones make up 20% to 25% of the sample. The sample comprised PBMCs. The receptors come from a man aged 35-49 years in good health and CMV-seropositive.

The rearrangement uses TRBV10-3 and TRBJ1-1; D is perhaps TRBD1 (6 bases). Deletions cut 4 bases from V and 5 bases from J, with 14 bases between. This CDR3 has 14 residues. Per the germline V gene, CDR1 is ENHRY and CDR2 is SYGVKD. The CDR3 DNA sequence: TGTGCCATCAGTGCTAAAGGGGGGGGGACTGAAGCTTTCTTT. This codes for CAISAKGGGTEAFF.

The genes are TRBV30 and TRBJ2-7, with 9 positions matching TRBD2. Germline V CDR1 and CDR2: GTSNPN, SVGIG (reference sequence). J was trimmed by 3 bases and V by 8 bases; bases with no gene match: 8. CDR3 size: 13 residues. The chain's CDR3 is CAGQAGGDYEQYF. As DNA, the CDR3 is TGTGCCGGCCAAGCGGGGGGCGACTACGAGCAGTACTTC.

Here the CDR3 DNA reads TGCGCCAGCAGCTTAAGCGGAGTCGGGGTCTACACCTTC. Its protein is CASSLSGVGVYTF. This rearrangement joins TRBV5-1 to TRBJ1-2; D not certain. CDR1 and CDR2 (germline): SGHRS, YFSETQ. V was clipped by 2 bases and J by 10 bases, with 15 bases between them. The CDR3 extends over 13 amino acids.

The chain combines TRBV4-2 with TRBJ1-2, with D perhaps matching TRBD1 (6 bases). The germline V gene encodes CDR1 LGHNA and CDR2 YNFKEQ. The CDR3 spans 16 residues. The V gene lost 0 bases and the J gene lost 8 bases, with 19 bases spanning the gap. The CDR3 region has the DNA TGTGCCAGCAGCCAAGATCCGGGGGGCAAAGGCTTCGGCTACACCTTC. It encodes CASSQDPGGKGFGYTF.

This chain connects TRBV18 to TRBJ2-7; D is undetermined. V gave up 2 bases and J gave up 5 bases, with 7 bases separating them. The CDR3 is 12 amino acids. Germline loops: CDR1 KGHSH, CDR2 LQKENI. DNA of the CDR3: TGTGCCAGCTCACCAGCGAGCAACGAGCAGTACTTC. Translated, it gives CASSPASNEQYF.

This chain links TRBV29-1 with TRBJ1-1; 7 nucleotides line up with TRBD1. CDR1 is SQVTM and CDR2 is ANQGSEA in the germline V gene. This CDR3 region has 13 residues. V trimming: 7 bases; J trimming: 3 bases; junction bases outside the gene matches: 8. DNA for the CDR3: TGCAGCGCGGCGGGACAGTTTTACACTGAAGCTTTCTTT. Translated, it gives CSAAGQFYTEAFF.

This chain joins TRBV30 and TRBJ2-2, with TRBD1 matching over 11 bases. Germline-derived CDR1 and CDR2 are GTSNPN and SVGIG (reference sequence). V trimming: 2 bases; J trimming: 5 bases; junction bases outside the gene matches: 4. The CDR3 covers 15 residues. The CDR3 reads CAWSRDRGYTGELFF. CDR3 nucleotides: TGTGCCTGGAGTAGGGACAGGGGGTATACCGGGGAGCTGTTTTTT.

This clone was detected a few times. This chain uses TRBV19 with TRBJ1-5; TRBD1 aligns across 7 bases. The CDR3 runs to 14 residues. J gave up 6 bases and V 7 bases, and 9 bases lay outside the gene matches. CDR1 is LNHDA, CDR2 SQIVND, per germline (reference sequence). This CDR3 reads CASTETGYGQPQHF. CDR3 nucleotides: TGTGCCAGTACCGAGACAGGGTACGGTCAGCCCCAGCATTTT.

This clone was counted only a few times. This rearrangement joins TRBV7-3 to TRBJ2-3, with TRBD2 matching 9 bases. Germline V gene data show CDR1 as SGHTA and CDR2 as FQGTGA. CDR3 length: 13 amino acids. V shed 5 bases and J 6 bases; nucleotides not matched to a gene: 3. CDR3 protein: CASSRAGGDTQYF. The CDR3 nucleotides are TGTGCCAGCAGCCGCGCGGGGGGGGATACGCAGTATTTT. The whole variable domain, filled in from reference TRBV7-3 and TRBJ2-3, reads GAGVSQTPSNKVTEKGKYVELRCDPISGHTALYWYRQSLGQGPEFLIYFQGTGAADDSGLPNDRFFAVRPEGSVSTLKIQRTERGDSAVYLCASSRAGGDTQYFGPGTRLTVL.

This clone has just one count. The chain uses TRBV6-1 and TRBJ1-2; 10 positions match TRBD1. In germline, CDR1 is MNHNS, CDR2 SASEGT. Trimming removed 6 bases from V and 4 bases from J; junction bases left unmatched: 5. This CDR3 spans 14 amino acids. DNA for the CDR3: TGTGCCAGCAGCGACAGGGGGCGCCCCTATGGCTACACCTTC. Protein: CASSDRGRPYGYTF.

This clone turned up a few times. The chain combines TRBV5-5 with TRBJ1-2; 9 nucleotides agree with TRBD1. Germline CDR1 reads SGHKS; CDR2 reads YYEKEE (reference sequence). V shed 4 bases, J shed 3 bases, and the junction held 7 bases outside the gene matches. The CDR3 sequence is 15 residues long. CDR3 residues: CASSPPGQGDYGYTF. The CDR3 nucleotides are TGTGCCAGCAGCCCGCCGGGACAGGGTGACTATGGCTACACCTTC.

This clone showed up just a few times. This CDR3 is CASSERQGVVYEQYF. CDR3 sequence (DNA): TGCGCCAGCAGTGAGCGGCAGGGGGTTGTCTACGAGCAGTACTTC. The chain joins TRBV10-2 to TRBJ2-7; 7 bases line up with TRBD1. The CDR3 totals 15 residues. Germline assignment: CDR1 WSHSY and CDR2 SAAADI. Germline trimming cut 2 bases from V and 3 bases from J; bases unmatched to any gene: 7.

The genes are TRBV29-1 and TRBJ1-2, with 9 nucleotides matching TRBD1. Germline-derived CDR1 and CDR2 are SQVTM and ANQGSEA. Trimming cost V 6 bases and J 4 bases; bases outside gene matches: 9. The CDR3 is 14 residues long. This CDR3 reads CSVDTGGAGYGYTF. The CDR3 nucleotides are TGCAGCGTCGACACAGGGGGCGCTGGCTATGGCTACACCTTC. Filled out from reference TRBV29-1 and TRBJ1-2, the complete variable domain reads SAVISQKPSRDICQRGTSLTIQCQVDSQVTMMFWYRQQPGQSLTLIATANQGSEATYESGFVIDKFPISRPNLTFSTLTVSNMSPEDSSIYLCSVDTGGAGYGYTFGSGTRLTVV.